Below, 9 T cell receptor beta chains from the same sample are listed, as sequenced in a study of T cell responses to AZD1222 COVID-19 vaccine. Data came from immunoSEQ multiplex PCR; TCRdb stores just in-frame clones and leaves some out. This repertoire shows about 110,000 clones, around 94% found once; its top ten account for 2% to 2.5%. Sequencing used peripheral blood, obtained on day 0 of AZD1222 vaccination. These receptors were collected from an adult in good health.

V usage is TRBV7-9 and J usage is TRBJ2-2; 9 nucleotides agree with TRBD2. V shed 4 bases and J 5 bases; nucleotides not matched to a gene: 8. Germline CDR1 reads SEHNR; CDR2 reads FQNEAQ (reference sequence). This CDR3 has 16 amino acids. In DNA form, the CDR3 reads TGTGCCAGCAGCTCCCGGCTAGCGGGGAGAACCGGGGAGCTGTTTTTT. Encoded protein: CASSSRLAGRTGELFF.

This chain uses TRBV4-1 with TRBJ2-7; 8 nucleotides align to TRBD1. Germline values: CDR1 MGHRA, CDR2 YSYEKL. V was pared by 3 bases and J by 3 bases, with 7 bases of the junction left unmatched. This CDR3 has 15 residues. The CDR3 nucleotides read TGCGCCAGCAGCCAGACGGACAGGGTGGGCTACGAGCAGTACTTC. Residues: CASSQTDRVGYEQYF.

The chain uses TRBV24-1 and TRBJ1-2; D uncertain. CDR1 and CDR2 from the germline V gene are KGHDR and SFDVKD. The CDR3 runs 11 residues. V dropped 1 base and J dropped 8 bases, with 4 bases sitting between them. This chain's CDR3 is CATSDLYGYTF. The CDR3 DNA reads as TGTGCCACCAGTGATTTATACGGCTACACCTTC.

The chain is built from TRBV7-3 and TRBJ1-2; possible D gene TRBD1, 5 bases. V lost 2 bases, J lost 4 bases, and 17 bases lay in between. This CDR3 comprises 16 residues. Germline values: CDR1 SGHTA, CDR2 FQGTGA. Here the CDR3 reads CASSLSGSRAPYGYTF. In nucleotides, the CDR3 is TGTGCCAGCAGCTTATCCGGATCCAGGGCCCCCTATGGCTACACCTTC.

The chain couples TRBV3-1 (or the pseudogene TRBV3-2) to TRBJ1-4; D unclear. This CDR3 region has 15 residues. Trimming removed 1 base at V and 7 bases at J, with 13 bases between. Germline CDR1 reads LGHDT; CDR2 reads YNNKEL (reference sequence). CDR3 nucleotides: TGTGCCAGCAGCCAAGTGGGGAGGAGGATTGAAAAACTGTTTTTT. Translating gives CASSQVGRRIEKLFF.

This rearrangement joins TRBV3-1 (or the pseudogene TRBV3-2) to TRBJ2-5; TRBD2 agrees at 10 bases. The CDR3 length is 15 residues. Germline CDR1 reads LGHDT; CDR2 reads YNNKEL (reference sequence). V shed 4 bases and J 4 bases; nucleotides not matched to a gene: 6. The CDR3 sequence: CASSPFSGGAETQYF. CDR3 DNA: TGTGCCAGCAGCCCGTTCAGCGGGGGGGCAGAGACCCAGTACTTC.

The chain couples TRBV2 to TRBJ2-7; 16 bases map to TRBD2. The germline V gene has CDR1 SNHLY and CDR2 FYNNEI. The CDR3 extends over 15 amino acids. V trimming: 6 bases; J trimming: 5 bases; junction bases outside the gene matches: 4. CDR3 DNA sequence: TGTGCCAGCAGGGGACTAGCGGGAGGGAGAAACGAGCAGTACTTC. Translation gives CASRGLAGGRNEQYF.

The chain uses TRBV6-2 or TRBV6-3 and TRBJ2-1, with no clear D. The germline V gene encodes CDR1 MNHEY and CDR2 SVGEGT. The ends were cut back, 6 bases at V and 1 base at J, with 19 bases in the middle. The CDR3 loop spans 17 amino acids. CDR3 region: CASSPPRVGKSYNEQFF. CDR3 nucleotides: TGTGCCAGCAGCCCCCCCCGGGTAGGGAAGTCCTACAATGAGCAGTTCTTC.

The CDR3 loop is CAIRAGDSGNTIYF. DNA of the CDR3: TGTGCCATCAGAGCAGGGGACTCTGGAAACACCATATATTTT. V is TRBV10-3 and J is TRBJ1-3; a weak D match, TRBD1 (6 bases). Germline loops: CDR1 ENHRY, CDR2 SYGVKD. With 6 bases removed from V and 0 bases from J, the gap between germline ends came to 9 bases. The CDR3 runs 14 residues.